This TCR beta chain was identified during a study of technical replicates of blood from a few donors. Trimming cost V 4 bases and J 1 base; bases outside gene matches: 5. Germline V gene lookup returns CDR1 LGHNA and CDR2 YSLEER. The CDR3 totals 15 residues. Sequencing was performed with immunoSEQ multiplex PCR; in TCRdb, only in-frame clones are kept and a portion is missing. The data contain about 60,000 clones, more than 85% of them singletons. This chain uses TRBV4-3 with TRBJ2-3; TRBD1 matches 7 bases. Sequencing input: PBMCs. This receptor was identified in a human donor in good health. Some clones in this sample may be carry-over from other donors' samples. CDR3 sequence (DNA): TGCGCCAGCAGCCTTCGGGACAGCGGCACAGATACGCAGTATTTT. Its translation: CASSLRDSGTDTQYF.